This TCR beta chain was identified during a study of T cell responses to AZD1222 COVID-19 vaccine. Turning to this clone: The antigen remains unidentified.

Sequenced by immunoSEQ multiplex PCR; TCRdb stores in-frame clones only, minus some. The sample lists under 95,000 clones; roughly nine tenths were seen once. Germline CDR1 and CDR2: SGHNT and YENEEA. CDR3 size: 14 residues. J lost 1 base, V lost 6 bases, and 5 bases had no gene match. Study-level findings and limits: Females outnumbered males among donors, who were mostly white British; clonal diversity was possibly underestimated. Every sample of the repertoires postdated the peak T cell response.

The source material was peripheral blood, sampled on day 0 of AZD1222 vaccination. The chain has TRBV11-3 and TRBJ1-1; the match to TRBD1 covers 7 bases. The origin of this receptor is an adult in good health. CDR3 coding DNA: TGTGCCAGCAGTTTACAGGGGACGAACACTGAAGCTTTCTTT. Its translation is CASSLQGTNTEAFF.